Each of the 25 T cell receptor beta chains below was sequenced from the same sample in a study of technical replicates of blood from four donors. Measured with immunoSEQ multiplex PCR; TCRdb has only the in-frame clones, and not every one. This table has 55,000 to 75,000 clones, 70% to 90% appearing once. Sequences were obtained from PBMCs. The receptors were gathered from a human donor in good health. Some clones in this sample may be carry-over from other donors' samples.

This chain's CDR3 is CASSQVGDTEAFF. The CDR3 nucleotides are TGCGCCAGCAGCCAAGTTGGAGACACTGAAGCTTTCTTT. The chain employs TRBV4-1 and TRBJ1-1; D is unclear. CDR3 length: 13 amino acids. The germline CDR1 and CDR2 sequences are MGHRA and YSYEKL. Trimming stripped 1 base from V and 3 bases from J, with 6 bases between.

The V and J genes are TRBV19 and TRBJ1-5, with 9 bases fitting TRBD1. The V gene end was trimmed by 6 bases and the J gene end by 4 bases; junction bases not matched to a gene: 7. Germline CDR1 LNHDA, CDR2 SQIVND (reference sequence). The CDR3 is 15 amino acids. The CDR3 region has the DNA TGTGCCAGTAGCGGGACAGGGAGTCCAAATCAGCCCCAGCATTTT. Translating gives CASSGTGSPNQPQHF.

The chain joins TRBV4-1 to TRBJ1-4; maybe TRBD1 (5 bases). This CDR3 has 14 residues. CDR1 is MGHRA, CDR2 YSYEKL, per germline. V lost 5 bases and J lost 2, with 9 bases in between. The CDR3 loop is CASSLGQTNEKLFF. For the CDR3, the DNA is TGCGCCAGCAGCTTGGGGCAGACTAATGAAAAACTGTTTTTT.

This sequence joins TRBV5-1 and TRBJ2-5, with D hard to call. V was shortened by 6 bases and J by 4 bases, with 22 bases between the two germline ends. The CDR3 contains 16 residues. The germline V gene encodes CDR1 SGHRS and CDR2 YFSETQ. The CDR3 DNA sequence: TGCGCCAGCAAAATAGGCGGCTACCCGGTTTCAGAGACCCAGTACTTC. Protein sequence: CASKIGGYPVSETQYF. The full variable domain, completed using reference TRBV5-1 and TRBJ2-5, is KAGVTQTPRYLIKTRGQQVTLSCSPISGHRSVSWYQQTPGQGLQFLFEYFSETQRNKGNFPGRFSGRQFSNSRSEMNVSTLELGDSALYLCASKIGGYPVSETQYFGPGTRLLVL.

The chain combines TRBV7-8 with TRBJ1-1; 7 bases are a match to TRBD1. Trimming removed 5 bases from V and 0 bases from J; junction bases left unmatched: 3. The CDR3 runs to 14 residues. The germline gives CDR1 SGHVS, CDR2 FQNEAQ. The CDR3 spells CASSMTGLNTEAFF. The CDR3 DNA is TGTGCCAGCAGCATGACAGGGTTGAACACTGAAGCTTTCTTT.

This clone qualifies as medium-sized. V is TRBV7-3 and J is TRBJ2-1; 7 bases are a match to TRBD2. The J segment lost 8 bases and the V segment lost 5 bases, leaving 18 bases of the junction unmatched. The CDR3 covers 17 residues. Germline lookup yields CDR1 SGHTA and CDR2 FQGTGA. The CDR3 bases are TGTGCCAGCAGCCCCTATCCGGGACTAACGACCAGAGATGAGCAGTTCTTC. Its translation: CASSPYPGLTTRDEQFF. The full variable domain, with the rest looked up from reference TRBV7-3 and TRBJ2-1, is GAGVSQTPSNKVTEKGKYVELRCDPISGHTALYWYRQSLGQGPEFLIYFQGTGAADDSGLPNDRFFAVRPEGSVSTLKIQRTERGDSAVYLCASSPYPGLTTRDEQFFGPGTRLTVL.

The V call is TRBV6-6, the J call TRBJ2-7, with 7 bases fitting TRBD1. Losses at the gene ends were 6 bases for V and 3 bases for J; bases not matched to a gene: 5. This CDR3 is 13 amino acids long. The V gene's germline CDR1 is MNHNY and CDR2 SVGAGI (reference sequence). CDR3: CASSPPGGYEQYF. CDR3 sequence (DNA): TGTGCCAGCAGCCCCCCAGGGGGCTACGAGCAGTACTTC.

The J gene is TRBJ2-7, the V gene TRBV2; TRBD2 matches 12 bases. The CDR3 is made up of 15 amino acids. From germline, CDR1 is SNHLY and CDR2 FYNNEI. V lost 4 bases, J lost 2 bases, and 3 bases stayed unmatched. The CDR3 coding sequence is TGTGCCAGCAGTGCAGGACTAGCGGGAACCTACGAGCAGTACTTC. It yields the protein CASSAGLAGTYEQYF.

A single count supports this clone. CDR3 sequence: CASTSGKHNEQFF. As DNA, the CDR3 is TGTGCCAGCACCAGCGGGAAACACAATGAGCAGTTCTTC. The gene calls are TRBV6-6 and TRBJ2-1; 7 bases agree with TRBD2. In germline, CDR1 is MNHNY, CDR2 SVGAGI (reference sequence). Trimming removed 7 bases from V and 5 bases from J; junction bases left unmatched: 5. This CDR3 is 13 amino acids long.

The count of this clone is one. This sequence joins TRBV6-1 and TRBJ1-5; D remains unclear. Trimming stripped 0 bases from V and 0 bases from J, with 6 bases between. The CDR3 is made up of 15 amino acids. The V gene's germline CDR1 is MNHNS and CDR2 SASEGT. CDR3 amino acids: CASSEARYSNQPQHF. The CDR3 DNA reads as TGTGCCAGCAGTGAAGCGAGATATAGCAATCAGCCCCAGCATTTT.

In its sample, this clone was seen once. The genes are TRBV4-2 and TRBJ1-1, with a possible D match to TRBD1 (6 bases). CDR1 and CDR2 from the germline V gene are LGHNA and YNFKEQ. The CDR3 is 15 residues long. Trimming pared 2 bases from V and 6 bases from J, leaving 16 bases between. CDR3 DNA sequence: TGTGCCAGCAGCCAAACCACAGGGATTAGATCTGAAGCTTTCTTT. Translation: CASSQTTGIRSEAFF.

The CDR3 nucleotides read TGTGCCAGCAGTTTAATCGAGGGAGGGCCGACAGATACGCAGTATTTT. It encodes CASSLIEGGPTDTQYF. V gene TRBV27 combines with J gene TRBJ2-3; 7 bases align to TRBD2. Germline assignment: CDR1 MNHEY and CDR2 SMNVEV (reference sequence). V shed 2 bases, J shed 3 bases, and the junction held 8 bases outside the gene matches. The CDR3 length is 16 residues.

The gene calls are TRBV18 and TRBJ1-1; D ambiguous. This CDR3 has 14 amino acids. V was clipped by 3 bases and J by 0 bases, with 8 bases between them. Germline V lookup: CDR1 KGHSH, CDR2 LQKENI. CDR3 sequence reads: CASSPEIMNTEAFF. DNA for the CDR3: TGTGCCAGCTCACCTGAGATAATGAACACTGAAGCTTTCTTT.

The gene calls are TRBV5-1 and TRBJ2-7; D possibly corresponds to TRBD2 (6 bases). Germline CDR1 SGHRS, CDR2 YFSETQ. V lost 0 bases and J 1 base, leaving 11 bases between the germline ends. The CDR3 has 15 amino acids. The CDR3 spells CASSLGGTVSYEQYF. In DNA, the CDR3 is TGCGCCAGCAGCTTGGGCGGGACGGTTTCCTACGAGCAGTACTTC.

The chain carries TRBV5-6 and TRBJ2-1; TRBD2 matches at 9 bases. Losses at the gene ends were 3 bases for V and 5 bases for J; bases not matched to a gene: 6. This CDR3 contains 15 residues. Germline loops: CDR1 SGHDT, CDR2 YYEEEE. The CDR3 region has the DNA TGTGCCAGCAGCTCCCCTCTAGCGGGGCACAATGAGCAGTTCTTC. This sequence encodes CASSSPLAGHNEQFF.

This clone has only one observation. This CDR3 is CASSPRTGSLDGYTF. The CDR3 bases are TGTGCCAGCAGCCCCCGGACAGGGAGTTTGGATGGCTACACCTTC. This rearrangement joins TRBV7-2 to TRBJ1-2, with 8 bases that match TRBD1. The germline CDR1 and CDR2 sequences are SGHTA and FQGNSA. The V gene end was trimmed by 5 bases and the J gene end by 6 bases; junction bases not matched to a gene: 11. There are 15 residues in the CDR3.

V gene TRBV6-6 combines with J gene TRBJ1-2, with D unclear. Germline lookup yields CDR1 MNHNY and CDR2 SVGAGI (reference sequence). V was trimmed by 8 bases and J by 4 bases, leaving 17 bases between them. This CDR3 contains 14 residues. CDR3 sequence reads: CASLQRTDSYGYTF. The CDR3, as DNA: TGTGCCAGCCTGCAAAGGACGGACTCCTATGGCTACACCTTC.

The V gene is TRBV12-1, the J gene TRBJ1-2. TRBV12-1 is an annotated pseudogene. CDR3 length: 15 residues. CDR3 region: CASSPPGGSCYGYTF. The DNA of the CDR3 is TGTGCCAGCAGCCCGCCGGGGGGCTCTTGCTATGGCTACACCTTC.

V and J are TRBV7-3 and TRBJ1-5, with D possibly being TRBD1 (5 bases). Germline loops: CDR1 SGHTA, CDR2 FQGTGA. V was pared by 5 bases and J by 5 bases, with 10 bases between. CDR3 length equals 13 residues. The DNA for the CDR3 is TGTGCCAGCAGCCCGACAGTGGATCAGCCCCAGCATTTT. It yields the protein CASSPTVDQPQHF.

V is TRBV10-3 and J is TRBJ2-5; no reliable D call. V was clipped by 4 bases and J by 5 bases, with 5 bases between them. The CDR3 loop spans 11 amino acids. Germline V gene sequence: CDR1 ENHRY, CDR2 SYGVKD. CDR3 region: CAISAGETQYF. CDR3 coding DNA: TGTGCCATCAGTGCCGGGGAGACCCAGTACTTC.

The V and J genes are TRBV7-2 and TRBJ2-5, with D maybe TRBD2 (6 bases). Trimming cost V 1 base and J 5 bases, with 14 bases left between them. Looked up from germline, CDR1 is SGHTA and CDR2 is FQGNSA. The CDR3 totals 15 residues. The CDR3 coding sequence is TGTGCCAGCAGCTTAGTGGGAGGCACGGGGGAGACCCAGTACTTC. Translating it yields CASSLVGGTGETQYF.

This clone was detected ten times or more. This sequence joins TRBV9 and TRBJ1-2, with TRBD1 matching over 9 bases. The junction had 7 bases not matched to a gene; V was cut back by 4 bases and J by 3 bases. This CDR3 comprises 15 residues. From germline, CDR1 is SGDLS and CDR2 YYNGEE. CDR3 sequence reads: CASSPLTGGYYGYTF. The CDR3 nucleotides are TGTGCCAGCAGCCCCCTGACAGGGGGGTACTATGGCTACACCTTC.

This chain uses TRBV7-9 with TRBJ2-7; tentatively, D is TRBD2 (5 bases). Between the trimmed V and J ends, which lost 4 bases and 0 bases, there was a span of 16 bases. The germline CDR1 and CDR2 sequences are SEHNR and FQNEAQ (reference sequence). The CDR3 length is 16 residues. This chain's CDR3 is CASSSARLGSSYEQYF. The CDR3 DNA reads TGTGCCAGCAGCTCGGCCCGACTGGGGAGCTCCTACGAGCAGTACTTC.

This rearrangement joins TRBV12-5 to TRBJ1-5; 8 bases match TRBD1. The CDR3 spans 14 residues. Germline CDR1 and CDR2: LGHNT and FRNRAP. Trimming at V came to 3 bases and at J to 6 bases, leaving 4 bases not matched to a gene. The CDR3 protein is CASGLQGGGQPQHF. The DNA for the CDR3 is TGTGCTAGTGGTTTACAGGGGGGGGGTCAGCCCCAGCATTTT. The variable domain in full, completed from reference TRBV12-5 and TRBJ1-5, reads DARVTQTPRHKVTEMGQEVTMRCQPILGHNTVFWYRQTMMQGLELLAYFRNRAPLDDSGMPKDRFSAEMPDATLATLKIQPSEPRDSAVYFCASGLQGGGQPQHFGDGTRLSIL.

V and J are TRBV4-3 and TRBJ1-2; D unclear. With 0 bases removed from V and 4 bases from J, the gap between germline ends came to 12 bases. The CDR3 runs 15 residues. CDR1 is LGHNA, CDR2 YSLEER, per germline. The CDR3 spells CASSQDITALYGYTF. The CDR3 DNA reads as TGCGCCAGCAGCCAAGATATCACAGCCCTCTATGGCTACACCTTC.